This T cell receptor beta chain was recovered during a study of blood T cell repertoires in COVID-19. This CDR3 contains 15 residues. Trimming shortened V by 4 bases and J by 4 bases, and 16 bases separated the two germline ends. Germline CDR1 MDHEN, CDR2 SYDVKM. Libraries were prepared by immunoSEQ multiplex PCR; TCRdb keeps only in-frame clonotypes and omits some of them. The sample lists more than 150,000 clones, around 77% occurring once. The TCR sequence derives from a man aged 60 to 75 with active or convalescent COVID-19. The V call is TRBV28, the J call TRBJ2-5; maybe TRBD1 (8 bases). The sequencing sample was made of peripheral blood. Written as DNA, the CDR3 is TGTGCCAGCAGTTCAAACAGGGGGGGGCGAGAGACCCAGTACTTC. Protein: CASSSNRGGRETQYF.